The 10 T cell receptor beta chains listed next were all sequenced from one sample in a study of cytomegalovirus exposure and HLA in healthy donors. Use of 60 Vbeta and 13 Jbeta primers characterized the PCR. TCRdb's table, derived via immunoSEQ multiplex PCR, lists solely in-frame clones and lacks some. The sample carries around 150,000 clones, approximately 80% recorded once. Sequenced sample: PBMCs. The receptors shown here come from a male donor in good health and CMV-seronegative.

The chain recombines TRBV30 with TRBJ2-7; 9 nucleotides agree with TRBD1. Losses at the gene ends were 7 bases for V and 7 bases for J; bases not matched to a gene: 14. The germline gives CDR1 GTSNPN, CDR2 SVGIG (reference sequence). The CDR3 totals 14 residues. The CDR3 spells CALTPGQGPWEQYF. The CDR3 DNA is TGTGCCTTGACTCCGGGACAGGGCCCGTGGGAGCAGTACTTC. The whole variable domain, remainder taken from reference TRBV30 and TRBJ2-7, is SQTIHQWPATLVQPVGSPLSLECTVEGTSNPNLYWYRQAAGRGLQLLFYSVGIGQISSEVPQNLSASRPQDRQFILSSKKLLLSDSGFYLCALTPGQGPWEQYFGPGTRLTVT.

The chain has TRBV30 and TRBJ2-5; D remains ambiguous. CDR1 is GTSNPN and CDR2 is SVGIG in the germline V gene (reference sequence). V was pared by 3 bases and J by 4 bases, with 9 bases between. The length of the CDR3 is 12 residues. The CDR3 coding sequence is TGTGCCTGGAGATATAATAGAGAGACCCAGTACTTC. It specifies CAWRYNRETQYF.

V is TRBV15 and J is TRBJ2-3; TRBD2 is a possible D gene (6 bases). Germline V lookup: CDR1 LNHNV, CDR2 YYDKDF (reference sequence). The CDR3 length is 15 residues. Trimming stripped 8 bases from V and 1 base from J, with 16 bases between. CDR3 protein: CATRSKRERTDTQYF. CDR3 DNA sequence: TGTGCCACCCGGAGTAAACGGGAGCGCACAGATACGCAGTATTTT.

This chain joins TRBV4-1 and TRBJ2-7; D remains ambiguous. Trimming removed 0 bases at V and 3 bases at J, with 6 bases between. The CDR3 has 13 residues. Germline assignment: CDR1 MGHRA and CDR2 YSYEKL. This CDR3 reads CASSQEWSYEQYF. CDR3 DNA: TGCGCCAGCAGCCAAGAGTGGAGCTACGAGCAGTACTTC.

V is TRBV7-6 and J is TRBJ1-1; no clear D gene. With 6 bases removed from V and 2 bases from J, the gap between germline ends came to 13 bases. The CDR3 is 14 amino acids. Per germline, CDR1 SGHVS and CDR2 FNYEAQ. The CDR3 loop is CASRRVETNTEAFF. In nucleotides, the CDR3 is TGTGCCAGCAGACGGGTCGAAACTAACACTGAAGCTTTCTTT.

The chain carries TRBV21-1 and TRBJ2-3; TRBD2, the D gene given by the table, was not confirmed from the DNA. TRBV21-1 is a pseudogene. The CDR3 runs to 14 residues. The CDR3 bases are TGTGCCAGCAGCAAAGCAGCGGGGGAAGATACGCAGTATTTT. This codes for CASSKAAGEDTQYF.

This chain uses TRBV28 with TRBJ1-2, with D perhaps matching TRBD1 (5 bases). Germline V CDR1 and CDR2: MDHEN, SYDVKM. Trimming took off 4 bases at V and 5 bases at J, with 14 bases between the two ends. This CDR3 is 14 amino acids long. The CDR3 sequence is CASSWGVDLYGYTF. The CDR3 nucleotides are TGTGCCAGCAGTTGGGGGGTGGACCTATATGGCTACACCTTC.

The rearrangement links TRBV19 to TRBJ1-1; TRBD1 aligns across 7 bases. Germline-derived CDR1 and CDR2 are LNHDA and SQIVND (reference sequence). The V segment lost 5 bases and the J segment 10 bases; nucleotides outside the gene matches: 13. This CDR3 spans 14 amino acids. The CDR3 spells CASSGAGTEYSAFF. The CDR3 nucleotides are TGTGCCAGTAGTGGCGCCGGGACAGAGTATTCAGCTTTCTTT.

This clone was detected once. V is TRBV10-3 and J is TRBJ2-2; D is possibly TRBD2 (6 bases). Germline V gene lookup returns CDR1 ENHRY and CDR2 SYGVKD. The ends were cut back, 3 bases at V and 2 bases at J, with 10 bases in the middle. This CDR3 region has 15 residues. The CDR3 sequence is CAISDQGGNTGELFF. CDR3 coding DNA: TGTGCCATCAGTGATCAGGGAGGCAACACCGGGGAGCTGTTTTTT.

The chain is built from TRBV4-3 and TRBJ2-2; TRBD2 agrees at 9 bases. Germline trimming cut 4 bases from V and 6 bases from J; bases unmatched to any gene: 18. This CDR3 is 19 amino acids long. Germline V gives CDR1 LGHNA, CDR2 YSLEER. Here the CDR3 DNA reads TGCGCCAGCAGCCCAACCTTTAACGCAGGGACTAGCTCGTCCGGGGAGCTGTTTTTT. It is translated as CASSPTFNAGTSSSGELFF.